This T cell receptor beta chain derives from a study of blood T cell repertoires in COVID-19. As for the study in general: Some COVID-19 samples were acute and others convalescent; all came from the United States, Italy and Spain. T cells, B-cell-depleted T cells, or PBMCs provided the cDNA or gDNA that served as material.

The CDR3 has 17 residues. Deletions cut 3 bases from V and 0 bases from J, with 15 bases between. Germline assignment: CDR1 LGHDT and CDR2 YNNKEL (reference sequence). Clones were read by immunoSEQ multiplex PCR, and TCRdb kept only the in-frame ones, dropping some. The sample lists under 350,000 clones, about nine tenths occurring once. Sequencing input: peripheral blood. The V and J genes are TRBV3-1 (or the pseudogene TRBV3-2) and TRBJ1-5; maybe TRBD1 (5 bases). This TCR came from a woman aged 30 to 39 with COVID-19, enrolled during active disease. The CDR3 nucleotides are TGTGCCAGCAGCCAGGGGCAGACCCACAATAGCAATCAGCCCCAGCATTTT. Its protein product is CASSQGQTHNSNQPQHF.